Below are 23 T cell receptor beta chains sequenced from a single sample in a study of OX40 agonist ivuxolimab in advanced cancers. The assay was immunoSEQ multiplex PCR, and TCRdb's table has in-frame clones only and misses some. In the table there are approximately 43,000 clones, 85% of which are singletons. Material: CD4+ or CD8+ T cells sorted from blood, obtained in a trial of the OX40 agonist ivuxolimab. Every receptor here comes from an adult with an advanced solid tumor such as melanoma, head and neck, liver or kidney cancer.

This chain connects TRBV11-3 to TRBJ2-5; no firm D call. The CDR3 loop spans 12 amino acids. Per the germline V gene, CDR1 is SGHNT and CDR2 is YENEEA. The germline V and J ends were trimmed by 5 bases and 5 bases, with 9 bases remaining between them. The CDR3: CASSLLRETQYF. CDR3 nucleotide sequence: TGTGCCAGCAGCCTCCTAAGGGAGACCCAGTACTTC.

This chain joins TRBV7-2 and TRBJ2-5; D may be TRBD2 (6 bases). Deletions cut 0 bases from V and 7 bases from J, with 12 bases between. Germline values: CDR1 SGHTA, CDR2 FQGNSA. The CDR3 extends over 14 amino acids. The CDR3 loop is CASSLAGTEGTQYF. Here the CDR3 DNA reads TGTGCCAGCAGCTTAGCTGGAACGGAGGGGACCCAGTACTTC.

The V and J genes are TRBV19 and TRBJ2-7, with 7 nucleotides matching TRBD1. The CDR3 is made up of 14 amino acids. Per germline, CDR1 LNHDA and CDR2 SQIVND (reference sequence). The ends lost 1 base at V and 2 bases at J; junction bases unmatched: 2. The CDR3 bases are TGTGCCAGTAGTATAGGCAGGGGGACCTACGAGCAGTACTTC. Amino acids: CASSIGRGTYEQYF.

The genes are TRBV2 and TRBJ2-7, with D tentatively TRBD1 (6 bases). Trimming removed 5 bases at V and 4 bases at J, with 15 bases between. From germline, CDR1 is SNHLY and CDR2 FYNNEI. This CDR3 contains 14 residues. CDR3 in DNA: TGTGCCAGCAGTTTTGCCAGGGGTGGGTACGAGCAGTACTTC. This gives the protein CASSFARGGYEQYF.

V usage is TRBV30 and J usage is TRBJ2-1; 14 bases line up with TRBD2. The CDR3 contains 14 residues. Germline V gene data show CDR1 as GTSNPN and CDR2 as SVGIG (reference sequence). The V gene end was trimmed by 5 bases and the J gene end by 8 bases; junction bases not matched to a gene: 5. This CDR3 reads CAWGLAGGRDEQFF. CDR3 sequence (DNA): TGTGCCTGGGGACTAGCGGGAGGACGGGATGAGCAGTTCTTC.

This clone was seen once. J is TRBJ2-7 and V is TRBV29-1, with 9 bases fitting TRBD2. The V gene's germline CDR1 is SQVTM and CDR2 ANQGSEA. This CDR3 contains 14 residues. The V and J ends lost 4 bases and 7 bases, in that order; junction bases with no gene match: 11. In nucleotides, the CDR3 is TGCAGCGTTGCTGGGCGGGAGGGCCGTTGGGAGCAGTACTTC. Protein: CSVAGREGRWEQYF.

This clone has only a few counts. V gene TRBV7-2 combines with J gene TRBJ1-5; TRBD1 matches 9 bases. Losses at the gene ends were 4 bases for V and 5 bases for J; bases not matched to a gene: 0. This CDR3 comprises 13 residues. Germline values: CDR1 SGHTA, CDR2 FQGNSA. CDR3 sequence reads: CASSWDRDQPQHF. CDR3 nucleotide sequence: TGTGCCAGCAGCTGGGACAGGGATCAGCCCCAGCATTTT.

V gene TRBV11-3 combines with J gene TRBJ2-7, with D hard to call. Germline V gene lookup returns CDR1 SGHNT and CDR2 YENEEA. This CDR3 region has 13 residues. The ends were cut back, 4 bases at V and 7 bases at J, with 14 bases in the middle. The DNA of the CDR3 is TGTGCCAGCAGCTCGGTCTCGCCGTCGGAGCAGTACTTC. This codes for CASSSVSPSEQYF. The full variable domain, in which reference TRBV11-3 and TRBJ2-7 provide the parts outside the CDR3, is EAGVVQSPRYKIIEKKQPVAFWCNPISGHNTLYWYLQNLGQGPELLIRYENEEAVDDSQLPKDRFSAERLKGVDSTLKIQPAELGDSAVYLCASSSVSPSEQYFGPGTRLTVT.

DNA of the CDR3: TGTGCCAGCAGCTTGGCAATGGGTTCTCAGGGGAAGAAGGGCTACACCTTC. Translation gives CASSLAMGSQGKKGYTF. This rearrangement joins TRBV5-4 to TRBJ1-2; D possibly corresponds to TRBD1 (6 bases). The CDR3 runs 17 residues. Trimming took 0 bases from V and 8 from J, leaving 23 bases between them. The germline V gene encodes CDR1 SGHNT and CDR2 YYREEE (reference sequence).

Only one count was recorded for this clone. V gene TRBV11-2 combines with J gene TRBJ2-1; 8 bases line up with TRBD2. The CDR3 contains 17 residues. Germline loops: CDR1 SGHAT, CDR2 FQNNGV. V lost 5 bases and J lost 3; bases outside the gene matches: 12. CDR3 loop: CASSRWGLAGNYNEQFF. The CDR3 bases are TGTGCCAGCAGCCGCTGGGGGCTAGCGGGTAACTACAATGAGCAGTTCTTC.

V is TRBV28 and J is TRBJ2-1, with a tentative D call TRBD2 (6 bases). Trimming pared 5 bases from V and 9 bases from J, leaving 20 bases between. Germline V CDR1 and CDR2: MDHEN, SYDVKM. The CDR3 consists of 15 residues. CDR3 in amino acids: CASSPTGRGVLEQFF. The CDR3 nucleotides are TGTGCCAGCAGTCCCACCGGGAGAGGGGTACTTGAGCAGTTCTTC.

This chain uses TRBV4-2 with TRBJ2-7; the D gene is possibly TRBD2 (6 bases). The CDR3 has 18 amino acids. Germline CDR1 is LGHNA and CDR2 is YNFKEQ. Trimming removed 4 bases at V and 3 bases at J, with 25 bases between. The chain's CDR3 is CASSPGALAPESFYEQYF. The CDR3 DNA follows: TGTGCCAGCAGCCCCGGGGCTCTAGCGCCTGAATCGTTCTACGAGCAGTACTTC.

V usage is TRBV27 and J usage is TRBJ2-2; no clear D gene. This CDR3 contains 14 residues. The V gene's germline CDR1 is MNHEY and CDR2 SMNVEV (reference sequence). V was clipped by 3 bases and J by 3 bases, with 8 bases between them. The DNA of the CDR3 is TGTGCCAGCAGTTTGGCGTGGGACACCGGGGAGCTGTTTTTT. It is translated as CASSLAWDTGELFF.

This chain connects TRBV29-1 to TRBJ2-2; TRBD2 aligns across 14 bases. The junction had 1 base not matched to a gene; V was cut back by 6 bases and J by 4 bases. CDR1 and CDR2 (germline): SQVTM, ANQGSEA. The CDR3 is made up of 14 amino acids. For the CDR3, the DNA is TGCAGCGTAGGGACTAGCGGGAGCACCGGGGAGCTGTTTTTT. Residues: CSVGTSGSTGELFF.

V is TRBV20-1 and J is TRBJ2-1; unclear D gene. V was trimmed by 1 base and J by 5 bases, leaving 3 bases between them. The CDR3 has 11 residues. Germline CDR1 and CDR2: DFQATT and SNEGSKA (reference sequence). The CDR3 region has the DNA TGCAGTGCTAGAGGACACAATGAGCAGTTCTTC. This sequence encodes CSARGHNEQFF.

The chain links TRBV6-1 to TRBJ1-1; D ambiguous. CDR1 and CDR2 (germline): MNHNS, SASEGT. The CDR3 covers 14 residues. V lost 4 bases to trimming and J lost 5 bases, with 14 bases between them. The CDR3 reads CASSAISGGTEAFF. DNA of the CDR3: TGTGCCAGCAGTGCCATCTCGGGAGGGACTGAAGCTTTCTTT.

The gene calls are TRBV28 and TRBJ2-7, with D possibly TRBD2 on 6 matching bases. Trimming removed 5 bases from V and 3 bases from J, with 20 bases in between. Germline V CDR1 and CDR2: MDHEN, SYDVKM. This CDR3 has 16 amino acids. CDR3 region: CASSASPSVGIYEQYF. Here the CDR3 DNA reads TGTGCCAGCAGTGCCTCTCCTAGCGTAGGAATCTACGAGCAGTACTTC.

The V and J genes are TRBV28 and TRBJ1-2, with D uncertain. Trimming pared 5 bases from V and 2 bases from J, leaving 9 bases between. Germline values: CDR1 MDHEN, CDR2 SYDVKM. The CDR3 length is 13 residues. The CDR3 loop reads CASSPNTNYGYTF. CDR3 nucleotides: TGTGCCAGCAGTCCCAATACCAACTATGGCTACACCTTC.

The rearrangement links TRBV25-1 to TRBJ2-3, with D unresolved. Germline CDR1 reads MGHDK; CDR2 reads SYGVNS. Trimming left V 4 bases short and J 6 bases short, with 5 bases between. This CDR3 is 11 amino acids long. The CDR3 loop is CASSGRDTQYF. The CDR3 region has the DNA TGTGCCAGCAGTGGCAGGGATACGCAGTATTTT.

The chain couples TRBV7-2 to TRBJ1-5, with D tentatively TRBD1 (6 bases). V was pared by 7 bases and J by 4 bases, with 20 bases between. From germline, CDR1 is SGHTA and CDR2 FQGNSA. This CDR3 comprises 16 residues. This CDR3 reads CASTQGGTVGNQPQHF. Written as DNA, the CDR3 is TGTGCCAGCACCCAAGGGGGGACGGTGGGTAATCAGCCCCAGCATTTT.

V usage is TRBV9 and J usage is TRBJ2-2; D remains unclear. The CDR3 contains 14 residues. Trimming shortened V by 4 bases and J by 12 bases, and 19 bases separated the two germline ends. Germline values: CDR1 SGDLS, CDR2 YYNGEE. The CDR3 region is CASSSDQAIAKLFF. Here the CDR3 DNA reads TGTGCCAGCAGCTCGGACCAGGCTATTGCGAAGCTGTTTTTT.

This clone has just a few counts. This chain uses TRBV30 with TRBJ1-5; 9 bases are shared with TRBD1. Germline V CDR1 and CDR2: GTSNPN, SVGIG (reference sequence). The trim removed 3 bases at V and 4 bases at J, leaving 1 base unmatched. This CDR3 has 13 residues. The CDR3 DNA follows: TGTGCCTGGAGCGGGACAGGGAATCAGCCCCAGCATTTT. As protein: CAWSGTGNQPQHF. The whole variable domain, filled in from reference TRBV30 and TRBJ1-5, reads SQTIHQWPATLVQPVGSPLSLECTVEGTSNPNLYWYRQAAGRGLQLLFYSVGIGQISSEVPQNLSASRPQDRQFILSSKKLLLSDSGFYLCAWSGTGNQPQHFGDGTRLSIL.

The rearrangement uses TRBV7-3 and TRBJ2-5; TRBD1 aligns across 7 bases. From germline, CDR1 is SGHTA and CDR2 FQGTGA. The CDR3 covers 13 residues. J lost 4 bases, V lost 4 bases, and 3 bases had no gene match. In nucleotides, the CDR3 is TGTGCCAGCAGCTCCACAGGGGCAGAGACCCAGTACTTC. Translation gives CASSSTGAETQYF. The variable domain in full, with the rest retrieved from reference TRBV7-3 and TRBJ2-5, is GAGVSQTPSNKVTEKGKYVELRCDPISGHTALYWYRQSLGQGPEFLIYFQGTGAADDSGLPNDRFFAVRPEGSVSTLKIQRTERGDSAVYLCASSSTGAETQYFGPGTRLLVL.